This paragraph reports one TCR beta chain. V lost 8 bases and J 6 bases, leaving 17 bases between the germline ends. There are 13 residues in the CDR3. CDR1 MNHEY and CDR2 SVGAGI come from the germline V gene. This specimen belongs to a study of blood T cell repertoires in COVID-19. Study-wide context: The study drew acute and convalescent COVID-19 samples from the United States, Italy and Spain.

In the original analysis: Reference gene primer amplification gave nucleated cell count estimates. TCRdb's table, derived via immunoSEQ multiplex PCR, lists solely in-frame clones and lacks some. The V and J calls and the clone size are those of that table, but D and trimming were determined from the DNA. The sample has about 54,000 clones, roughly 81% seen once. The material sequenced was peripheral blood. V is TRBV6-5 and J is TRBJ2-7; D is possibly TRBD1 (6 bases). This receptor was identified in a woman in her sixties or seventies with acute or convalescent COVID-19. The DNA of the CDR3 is TGTGCCAGCGGGGGACAAATAAATGGCGAGCAGTACTTC. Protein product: CASGGQINGEQYF.